The 17 T cell receptor beta chains below were found in one sample sequenced in a study of cytomegalovirus exposure and HLA in healthy donors. It was with 60 Vbeta and 13 Jbeta primers that the PCR ran. TCRdb's copy holds only in-frame clones and misses some; the assay was immunoSEQ multiplex PCR. This table has some 120,000 clones, roughly two thirds appearing once. Sequencing was done on a sample of PBMCs. Every receptor here comes from a man younger than 45 in good health and CMV-seropositive.

This clone has more than one count but fewer than ten. The chain carries TRBV7-2 and TRBJ1-5, with D possibly matching TRBD1 (5 bases). This CDR3 has 12 amino acids. V lost 1 base and J 11 bases, leaving 9 bases between the germline ends. Germline V lookup: CDR1 SGHTA, CDR2 FQGNSA. CDR3 bases: TGTGCCAGCAGCTTAGTCCAGGGATCCCAGCATTTT. Residues: CASSLVQGSQHF. Drawing the rest from reference TRBV7-2 and TRBJ1-5, the complete variable domain is GAGVSQSPSNKVTEKGKDVELRCDPISGHTALYWYRQSLGQGLEFLIYFQGNSAPDKSGLPSDRFSAERTGGSVSTLTIQRTQQEDSAVYLCASSLVQGSQHFGDGTRLSIL.

The chain uses TRBV10-3 and TRBJ2-7, with D perhaps TRBD1 (5 bases). The ends were cut back, 3 bases at V and 0 bases at J, with 18 bases in the middle. The CDR3 is 17 amino acids. The germline V gene encodes CDR1 ENHRY and CDR2 SYGVKD. The CDR3 sequence: CAISETTGRKSSYEQYF. For the CDR3, the DNA is TGTGCCATCAGTGAAACCACAGGACGAAAGAGCTCCTACGAGCAGTACTTC.

The rearrangement links TRBV5-1 to TRBJ2-1; D might be TRBD2 (6 bases). The ends were cut back, 0 bases at V and 0 bases at J, with 16 bases in the middle. The CDR3 has 18 residues. CDR1 SGHRS and CDR2 YFSETQ come from the germline V gene. The CDR3 DNA follows: TGCGCCAGCAGCTTGGTATTTGGGGACTTTTACTCCTACAATGAGCAGTTCTTC. This translates into CASSLVFGDFYSYNEQFF.

The V call is TRBV4-1, the J call TRBJ1-2, with 7 bases matching TRBD1. V was clipped by 4 bases and J by 4 bases; unmatched bases: 9. From germline, CDR1 is MGHRA and CDR2 YSYEKL. This CDR3 spans 15 amino acids. As DNA, the CDR3 is TGCGCCAGCAGCCTCCAGAGGGCAGGGGGCTATGGCTACACCTTC. This translates into CASSLQRAGGYGYTF.

The J gene is TRBJ2-1, the V gene TRBV5-1; 7 bases fit TRBD1. Germline V gives CDR1 SGHRS, CDR2 YFSETQ. The CDR3 has 14 residues. The V gene end was trimmed by 4 bases and the J gene end by 5 bases; junction bases not matched to a gene: 6. The CDR3 spells CASSVSTGHNEQFF. The CDR3 nucleotides are TGCGCCAGCAGCGTCTCGACAGGGCACAATGAGCAGTTCTTC.

This sequence joins TRBV7-9 and TRBJ1-1; D remains unclear. Trimming left V 1 base short and J 5 bases short, with 5 bases between. Germline V gene lookup returns CDR1 SEHNR and CDR2 FQNEAQ (reference sequence). This CDR3 is 12 amino acids long. CDR3 coding DNA: TGTGCCAGCAGCTTAGGGGAGACTGAAGCTTTCTTT. Its translation: CASSLGETEAFF.

The chain has TRBV11-2 and TRBJ2-3, with 8 bases matching TRBD2. The ends lost 2 bases at V and 0 bases at J; junction bases unmatched: 4. Germline V gives CDR1 SGHAT, CDR2 FQNNGV. This CDR3 contains 16 residues. CDR3 residues: CASSLSLAGSTDTQYF. The DNA for the CDR3 is TGTGCCAGCAGCTTATCTCTAGCGGGTAGCACAGATACGCAGTATTTT.

This chain uses TRBV29-1 with TRBJ1-2; TRBD1 matches 8 bases. V shed 6 bases and J 3 bases; nucleotides not matched to a gene: 3. This CDR3 has 12 amino acids. CDR1 and CDR2 from the germline V gene are SQVTM and ANQGSEA. CDR3 DNA sequence: TGCAGCGTCGGGACAGGTGACTATGGCTACACCTTC. Residues: CSVGTGDYGYTF.

V gene TRBV28 combines with J gene TRBJ2-7, with D possibly matching TRBD1 (6 bases). The germline V gene has CDR1 MDHEN and CDR2 SYDVKM. V was clipped by 4 bases and J by 10 bases, with 14 bases between them. CDR3 size: 12 residues. Here the CDR3 DNA reads TGTGCCAGCAGTTCCGGACAGCCGGCCCAGTACTTC. Its translation: CASSSGQPAQYF.

The rearrangement links TRBV19 to TRBJ2-7; maybe TRBD2 (6 bases). The CDR3 is 15 amino acids. V was shortened by 6 bases and J by 3 bases, with 18 bases between the two germline ends. Germline V gives CDR1 LNHDA, CDR2 SQIVND (reference sequence). For the CDR3, the DNA is TGTGCCAGTAGGGCGGGAACAGGAGGAGACTACGAGCAGTACTTC. The encoded protein is CASRAGTGGDYEQYF.

This CDR3 is CASLQGTEQFF. CDR3 DNA sequence: TGTGCCAGTCTACAGGGGACAGAGCAGTTCTTC. This chain links TRBV2 with TRBJ2-1; TRBD1 matches 7 bases. The CDR3 extends over 11 amino acids. V was clipped by 9 bases and J by 10 bases; unmatched bases: 6. Germline V gene sequence: CDR1 SNHLY, CDR2 FYNNEI.

V and J are TRBV4-2 and TRBJ1-1; D unclear. This CDR3 has 14 amino acids. V lost 0 bases and J 4 bases, leaving 9 bases between the germline ends. The V gene's germline CDR1 is LGHNA and CDR2 YNFKEQ. The CDR3 region has the DNA TGTGCCAGCAGCCAAGATCGGGAGAGCACTGAAGCTTTCTTT. It specifies CASSQDRESTEAFF.

A single count supports this clone. This chain connects TRBV27 to TRBJ1-2; 10 nucleotides align to TRBD1. Losses at the gene ends were 5 bases for V and 8 bases for J; bases not matched to a gene: 8. The CDR3 runs 14 residues. CDR1 and CDR2 from the germline V gene are MNHEY and SMNVEV (reference sequence). CDR3 sequence: CASSAGQGVVGYTF. The CDR3 DNA is TGTGCCAGCAGTGCCGGACAGGGGGTAGTCGGCTACACCTTC.

The chain has TRBV4-3 and TRBJ1-1; D might be TRBD1 (6 bases). V was clipped by 5 bases and J by 2 bases, with 12 bases between them. The CDR3 runs to 14 residues. Germline assignment: CDR1 LGHNA and CDR2 YSLEER. CDR3 sequence reads: CASSTLDSNTEAFF. The CDR3, as DNA: TGCGCCAGCAGCACCCTGGACAGCAACACTGAAGCTTTCTTT.

The rearrangement uses TRBV7-2 and TRBJ2-7; 8 positions agree with TRBD2. The CDR3 covers 16 residues. Germline assignment: CDR1 SGHTA and CDR2 FQGNSA. The trim removed 4 bases at V and 6 bases at J, leaving 14 bases unmatched. Here the CDR3 reads CASSSPSAGGLGEQYF. DNA of the CDR3: TGTGCCAGCAGCTCCCCCAGTGCGGGAGGCCTCGGCGAGCAGTACTTC.

The chain links TRBV25-1 to TRBJ2-2, with D possibly being TRBD2 (5 bases). Trimming stripped 8 bases from V and 0 bases from J, with 16 bases between. There are 16 residues in the CDR3. The germline gives CDR1 MGHDK, CDR2 SYGVNS. The CDR3 DNA is TGTGCCAGCGCCCGCAGCGGAGGATCGAACACCGGGGAGCTGTTTTTT. This sequence encodes CASARSGGSNTGELFF.

The rearrangement links TRBV5-4 to TRBJ2-1; the match to TRBD1 covers 8 bases. Germline V gives CDR1 SGHNT, CDR2 YYREEE (reference sequence). V dropped 2 bases and J dropped 8; count of bases not matched to a gene: 12. This CDR3 comprises 16 residues. CDR3 sequence reads: CASSFGQGEGIHEQFF. The CDR3 DNA follows: TGTGCCAGCAGCTTTGGACAGGGAGAAGGTATCCATGAGCAGTTCTTC.